This T cell receptor beta chain was recorded in a study of T cells expressing NK-cell markers. TCRdb reprocessed the 5' RACE reads and keeps a single row for each CDR3 protein, giving no DNA. Its table lists 300,000 to 500,000 distinct CDR3 sequences. CDR1 and CDR2 (germline): GTSNPN, SVGIG (reference sequence). This CDR3 is built from 12 residues. This sequence joins TRBV30 and TRBJ2-7; TCRdb designates TRBD2, a call that cannot be tested without DNA. The origin of this receptor is a woman in her 50s in good health. Sequencing was performed on blood T cells: a sorted CD56 or NKG2C T cell subset, CD4+ or CD8+ T cells, or bulk PBMC T cells (not recorded which). CDR3 protein: CAWKPSGDEQYF.